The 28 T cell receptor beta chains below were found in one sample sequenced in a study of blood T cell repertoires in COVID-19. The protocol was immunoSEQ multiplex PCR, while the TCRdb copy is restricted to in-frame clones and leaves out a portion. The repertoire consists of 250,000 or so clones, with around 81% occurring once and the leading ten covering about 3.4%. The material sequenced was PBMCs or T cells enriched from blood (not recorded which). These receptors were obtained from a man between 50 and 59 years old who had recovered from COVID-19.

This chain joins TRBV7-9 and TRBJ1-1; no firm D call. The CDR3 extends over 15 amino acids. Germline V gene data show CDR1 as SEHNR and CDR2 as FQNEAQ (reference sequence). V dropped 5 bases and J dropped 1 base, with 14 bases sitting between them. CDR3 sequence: CASSPVTGKNTEAFF. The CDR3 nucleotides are TGTGCCAGCAGCCCCGTGACGGGAAAGAACACTGAAGCTTTCTTT.

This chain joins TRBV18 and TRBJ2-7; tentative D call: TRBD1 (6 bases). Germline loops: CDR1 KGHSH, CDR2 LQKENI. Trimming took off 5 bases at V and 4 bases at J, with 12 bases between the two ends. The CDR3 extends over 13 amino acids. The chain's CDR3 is CASSYGGGYEQYF. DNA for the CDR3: TGTGCCAGCTCATATGGGGGCGGGTACGAGCAGTACTTC.

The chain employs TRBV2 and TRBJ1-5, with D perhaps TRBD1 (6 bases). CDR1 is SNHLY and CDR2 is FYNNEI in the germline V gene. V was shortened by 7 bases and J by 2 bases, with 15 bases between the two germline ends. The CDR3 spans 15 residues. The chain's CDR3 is CASTPPPGGNQPQHF. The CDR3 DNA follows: TGTGCCAGCACCCCCCCTCCAGGGGGCAATCAGCCCCAGCATTTT. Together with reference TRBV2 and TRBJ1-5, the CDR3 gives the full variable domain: EPEVTQTPSHQVTQMGQEVILRCVPISNHLYFYWYRQILGQKVEFLVSFYNNEISEKSEIFDDQFSVERPDGSNFTLKIRSTKLEDSAMYFCASTPPPGGNQPQHFGDGTRLSIL.

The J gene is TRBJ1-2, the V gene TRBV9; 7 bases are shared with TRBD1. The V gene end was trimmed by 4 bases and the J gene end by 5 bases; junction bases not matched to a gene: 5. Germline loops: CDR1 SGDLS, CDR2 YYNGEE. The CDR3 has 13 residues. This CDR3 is CASSPQGWYGYTF. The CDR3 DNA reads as TGTGCCAGCAGCCCACAGGGGTGGTATGGCTACACCTTC.

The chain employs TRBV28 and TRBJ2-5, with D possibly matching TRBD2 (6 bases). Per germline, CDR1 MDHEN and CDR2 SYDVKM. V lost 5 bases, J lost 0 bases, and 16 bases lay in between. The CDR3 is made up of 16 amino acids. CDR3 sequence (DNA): TGTGCCAGCAGTCGCCTACGGGGGACCAACCAAGAGACCCAGTACTTC. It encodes CASSRLRGTNQETQYF.

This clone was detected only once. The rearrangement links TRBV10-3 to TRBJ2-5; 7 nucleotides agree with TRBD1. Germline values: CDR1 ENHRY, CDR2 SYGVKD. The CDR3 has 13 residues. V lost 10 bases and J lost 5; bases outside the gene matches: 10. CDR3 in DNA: TGTGCCACGACAGGGTTATTAGGGGAGACCCAGTACTTC. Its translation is CATTGLLGETQYF.

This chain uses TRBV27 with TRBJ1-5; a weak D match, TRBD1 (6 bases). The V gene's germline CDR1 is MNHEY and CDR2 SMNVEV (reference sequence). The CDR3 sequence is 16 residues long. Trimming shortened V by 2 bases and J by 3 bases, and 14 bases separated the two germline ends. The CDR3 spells CASSLQEDSLNQPQHF. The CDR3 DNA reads TGTGCCAGCAGTTTACAAGAGGACAGCCTCAATCAGCCCCAGCATTTT.

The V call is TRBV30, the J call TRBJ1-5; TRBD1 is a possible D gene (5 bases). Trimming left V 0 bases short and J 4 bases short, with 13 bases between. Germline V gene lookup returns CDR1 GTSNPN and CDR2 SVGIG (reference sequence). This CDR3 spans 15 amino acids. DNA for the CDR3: TGTGCCTGGAGTGTACGGCCAGGGAAAAATCAGCCCCAGCATTTT. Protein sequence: CAWSVRPGKNQPQHF.

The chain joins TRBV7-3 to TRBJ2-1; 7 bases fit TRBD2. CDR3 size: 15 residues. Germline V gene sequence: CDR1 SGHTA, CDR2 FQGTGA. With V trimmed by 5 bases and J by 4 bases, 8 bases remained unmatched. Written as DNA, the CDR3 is TGTGCCAGCAGCATCGGGACTACAAGGTACAATGAGCAGTTCTTC. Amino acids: CASSIGTTRYNEQFF.

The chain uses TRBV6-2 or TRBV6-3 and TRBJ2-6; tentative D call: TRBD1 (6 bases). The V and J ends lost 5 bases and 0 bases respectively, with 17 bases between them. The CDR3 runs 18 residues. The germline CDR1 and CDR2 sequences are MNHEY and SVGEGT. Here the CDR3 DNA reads TGTGCCAGCAGTGGCAAAACAGGGATCAACTCTGGGGCCAACGTCCTGACTTTC. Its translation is CASSGKTGINSGANVLTF.

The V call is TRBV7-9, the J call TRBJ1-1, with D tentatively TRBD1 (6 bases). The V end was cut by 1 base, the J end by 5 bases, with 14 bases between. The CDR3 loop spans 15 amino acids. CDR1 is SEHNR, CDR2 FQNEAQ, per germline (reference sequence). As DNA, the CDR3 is TGTGCCAGCAGCTTAGGTATACAGGGTCTAACTGAAGCTTTCTTT. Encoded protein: CASSLGIQGLTEAFF. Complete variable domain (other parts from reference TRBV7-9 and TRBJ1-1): DTGVSQNPRHKITKRGQNVTFRCDPISEHNRLYWYRQTLGQGPEFLTYFQNEAQLEKSRLLSDRFSAERPKGSFSTLEIQRTEQGDSAMYLCASSLGIQGLTEAFFGQGTRLTVV.

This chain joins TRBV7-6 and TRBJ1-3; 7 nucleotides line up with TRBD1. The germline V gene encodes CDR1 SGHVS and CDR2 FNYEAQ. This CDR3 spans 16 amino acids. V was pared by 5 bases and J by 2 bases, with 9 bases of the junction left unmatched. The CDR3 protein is CASSPSSQGAGNTIYF. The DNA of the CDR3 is TGTGCCAGCAGCCCGTCATCTCAGGGGGCTGGAAACACCATATATTTT.

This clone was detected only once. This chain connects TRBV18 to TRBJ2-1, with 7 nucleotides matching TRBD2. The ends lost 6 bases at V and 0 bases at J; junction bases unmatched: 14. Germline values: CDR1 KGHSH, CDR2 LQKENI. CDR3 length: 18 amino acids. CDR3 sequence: CASSPPHGGRSSYNEQFF. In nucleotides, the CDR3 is TGTGCCAGCTCCCCCCCGCATGGCGGGAGAAGCTCCTACAATGAGCAGTTCTTC.

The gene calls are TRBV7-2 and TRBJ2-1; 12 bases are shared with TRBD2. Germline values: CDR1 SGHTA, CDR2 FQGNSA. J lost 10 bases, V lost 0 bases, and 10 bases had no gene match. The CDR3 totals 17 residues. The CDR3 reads CASSLARASGRAREQFF. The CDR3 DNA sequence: TGTGCCAGCAGCTTAGCGCGAGCTAGCGGGAGGGCCAGGGAGCAGTTCTTC.

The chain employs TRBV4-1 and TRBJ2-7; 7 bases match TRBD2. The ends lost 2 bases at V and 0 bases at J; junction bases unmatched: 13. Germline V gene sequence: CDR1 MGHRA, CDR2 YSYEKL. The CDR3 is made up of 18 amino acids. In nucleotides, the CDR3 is TGCGCCAGCAGCCAACGGCCCGGTGGGGCGGGAGACTCCTACGAGCAGTACTTC. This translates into CASSQRPGGAGDSYEQYF.

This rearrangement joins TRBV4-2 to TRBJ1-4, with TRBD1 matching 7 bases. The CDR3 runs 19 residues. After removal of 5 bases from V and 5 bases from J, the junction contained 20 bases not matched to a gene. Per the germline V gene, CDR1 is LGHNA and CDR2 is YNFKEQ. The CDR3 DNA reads TGTGCCAGCAGCTACAAATATAGGAACCGCGGGACAGCGAATGAAAAACTGTTTTTT. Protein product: CASSYKYRNRGTANEKLFF.

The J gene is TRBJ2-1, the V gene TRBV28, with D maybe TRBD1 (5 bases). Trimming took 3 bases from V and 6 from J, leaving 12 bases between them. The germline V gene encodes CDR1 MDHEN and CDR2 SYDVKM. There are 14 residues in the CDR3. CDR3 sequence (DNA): TGTGCCAGCAGTTTGGCGGACATCCTCAATGAGCAGTTCTTC. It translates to CASSLADILNEQFF.

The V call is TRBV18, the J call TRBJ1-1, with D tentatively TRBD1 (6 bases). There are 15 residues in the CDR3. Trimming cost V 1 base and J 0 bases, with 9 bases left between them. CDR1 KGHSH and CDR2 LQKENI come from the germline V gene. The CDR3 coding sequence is TGTGCCAGCTCACCACAGGGGGTCATGAACACTGAAGCTTTCTTT. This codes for CASSPQGVMNTEAFF. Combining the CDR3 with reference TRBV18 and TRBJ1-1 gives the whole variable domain NAGVMQNPRHLVRRRGQEARLRCSPMKGHSHVYWYRQLPEEGLKFMVYLQKENIIDESGMPKERFSAEFPKEGPSILRIQQVVRGDSAAYFCASSPQGVMNTEAFFGQGTRLTVV.

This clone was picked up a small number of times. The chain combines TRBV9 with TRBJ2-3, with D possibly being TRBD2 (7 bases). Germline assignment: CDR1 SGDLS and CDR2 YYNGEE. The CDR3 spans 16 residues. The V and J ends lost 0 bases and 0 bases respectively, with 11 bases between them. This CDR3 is CASSVGAGASTDTQYF. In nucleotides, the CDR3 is TGTGCCAGCAGCGTAGGGGCGGGGGCCAGCACAGATACGCAGTATTTT.

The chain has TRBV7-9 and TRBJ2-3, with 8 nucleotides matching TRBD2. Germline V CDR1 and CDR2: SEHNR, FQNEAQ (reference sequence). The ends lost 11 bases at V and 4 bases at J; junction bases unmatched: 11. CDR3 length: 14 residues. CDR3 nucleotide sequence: TGTGCCGCTTACCTGGCGGGAGGCTCAGATACGCAGTATTTT. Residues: CAAYLAGGSDTQYF.

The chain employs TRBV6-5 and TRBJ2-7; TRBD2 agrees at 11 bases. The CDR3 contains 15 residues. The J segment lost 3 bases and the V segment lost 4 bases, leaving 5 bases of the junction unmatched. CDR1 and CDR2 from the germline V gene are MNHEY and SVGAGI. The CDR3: CASSSTSGTFYEQYF. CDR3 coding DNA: TGTGCCAGCAGTTCGACTAGCGGGACCTTCTACGAGCAGTACTTC.

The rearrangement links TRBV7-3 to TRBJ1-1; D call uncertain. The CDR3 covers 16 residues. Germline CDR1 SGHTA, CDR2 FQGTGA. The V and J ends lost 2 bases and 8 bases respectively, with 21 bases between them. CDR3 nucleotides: TGTGCCAGCAGCTTATTATCTTCGAGGAGAGGGAAAGAAGCTTTCTTT. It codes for CASSLLSSRRGKEAFF.

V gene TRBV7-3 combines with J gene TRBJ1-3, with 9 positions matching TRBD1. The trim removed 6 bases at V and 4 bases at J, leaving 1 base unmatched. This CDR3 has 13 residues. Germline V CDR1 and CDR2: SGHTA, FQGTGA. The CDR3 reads CASRGTGGNTIYF. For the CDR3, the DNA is TGTGCCAGCAGAGGGACAGGGGGAAACACCATATATTTT.

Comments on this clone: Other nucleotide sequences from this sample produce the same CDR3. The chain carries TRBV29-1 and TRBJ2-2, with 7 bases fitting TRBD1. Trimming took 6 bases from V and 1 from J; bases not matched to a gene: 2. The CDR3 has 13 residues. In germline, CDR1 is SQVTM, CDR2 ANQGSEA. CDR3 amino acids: CSVRTGNTGELFF. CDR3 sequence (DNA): TGCAGCGTCCGGACAGGGAACACCGGGGAGCTGTTTTTT.

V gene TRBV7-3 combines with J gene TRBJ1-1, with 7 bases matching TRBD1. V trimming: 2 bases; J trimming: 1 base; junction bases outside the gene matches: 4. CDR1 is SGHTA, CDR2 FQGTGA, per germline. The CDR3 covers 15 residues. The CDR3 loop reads CASSLEGGRNTEAFF. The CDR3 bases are TGTGCCAGCAGCTTAGAAGGGGGCAGGAACACTGAAGCTTTCTTT.

The CDR3 nucleotides are TGTGCCAGCAGCCTTAGCATGATGGAGACCCAGTACTTC. Its translation: CASSLSMMETQYF. The chain combines TRBV7-3 with TRBJ2-5, with unresolved D. Per the germline V gene, CDR1 is SGHTA and CDR2 is FQGTGA. This CDR3 region has 13 residues. The germline V and J ends were trimmed by 5 bases and 5 bases, with 12 bases remaining between them.

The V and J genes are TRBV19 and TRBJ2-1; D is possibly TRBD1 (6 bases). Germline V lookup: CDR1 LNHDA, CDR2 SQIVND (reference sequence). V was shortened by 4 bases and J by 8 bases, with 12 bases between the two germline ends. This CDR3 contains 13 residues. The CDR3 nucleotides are TGTGCCAGTAGTACAACAGGGAGCTATGAGCAGTTCTTC. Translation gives CASSTTGSYEQFF.

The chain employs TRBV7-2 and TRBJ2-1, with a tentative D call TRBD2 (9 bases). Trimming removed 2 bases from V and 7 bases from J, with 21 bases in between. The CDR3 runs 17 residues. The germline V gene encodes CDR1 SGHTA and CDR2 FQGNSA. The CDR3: CASSLRGSGRQGNEQFF. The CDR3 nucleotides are TGTGCCAGCAGCTTAAGGGGTAGCGGGAGACAGGGGAATGAGCAGTTCTTC.